These T cell receptor beta chains were read from a single sample in a study of immune cell composition in non-small cell lung cancer. Measured with immunoSEQ multiplex PCR; TCRdb has only the in-frame clones, and not every one. The data hold 14,000 or so clones, with 81% observed a single time. The material sequenced was lung tumor tissue. These receptors originate from a human donor with non-small cell lung cancer. CDR3s include the opening cysteine and the closing phenylalanine or tryptophan. Each record gives: D gene, clone size, J gene, CDR3 length, V gene, CDR3 DNA, CDR3 protein. The D gene is left open where the match is weak. The size field is filled for only some rows; it gives once, few, many or a size class.

.	.	TRBJ2-3	11	TRBV11-3	TGTGCCAGCAGCTTAGATCGTACGCAGTATTTT	CASSLDRTQYF
.	.	TRBJ1-6	11	TRBV20-1	TGCAGTGCTGGGGAAAATTCACCCCTCCACTTT	CSAGENSPLHF
.	.	TRBJ2-1	11	TRBV2	TGTGCCAGCAGTAATTACAATGAGCAGTTCTTC	CASSNYNEQFF
.	.	TRBJ2-1	13	TRBV4-2	TGTGCCAGCAGCCTCTTGGGGCAGGGTGAGCAGTTCTTC	CASSLLGQGEQFF
.	few	TRBJ2-3	14	TRBV27	TGTGCCAGCAGGGCCACTTGGGCACAGGGTACGCAGTATTTT	CASRATWAQGTQYF
.	.	TRBJ1-3	13	TRBV30	TGTGCCTGGAGTGCGAGCCGGGGAAACACCATATATTTT	CAWSASRGNTIYF
.	.	TRBJ2-3	16	TRBV4-1	TGCGCCAGCAGCCCTCGTGGACAGACTAACACAGATACGCAGTATTTT	CASSPRGQTNTDTQYF
.	.	TRBJ2-5	10	TRBV20-1	TGCAGTGCTGGATCTATGACCCAGTACTTC	CSAGSMTQYF
.	.	TRBJ2-3	15	TRBV7-7	TGTGCCAGCAGCTTAGGAAGCGGAGGCACAGATACGCAGTATTTT	CASSLGSGGTDTQYF
TRBD1	.	TRBJ1-2	16	TRBV27	TGTGCCAGCAGTCCCGGGACAGGACTCTTCAACTATGGCTACACCTTC	CASSPGTGLFNYGYTF
.	.	TRBJ2-7	12	TRBV4-1	TGCGCCAGCAGCCATGACAACTACGAGCAGTACTTC	CASSHDNYEQYF
TRBD2	.	TRBJ2-3	16	TRBV18	TGTGCCAGCTCACCACTAGCGGGAGGGGGCACAGATACGCAGTATTTT	CASSPLAGGGTDTQYF
.	.	TRBJ2-4	16	TRBV4-1	TGCGCCAGCAGCCAAGGTGCAGGGGAAGCCAAAAACATTCAGTACTTC	CASSQGAGEAKNIQYF
.	.	TRBJ2-5	10	TRBV28	TGTGCCAGCGGCCTCGGGACCCAGTACTTC	CASGLGTQYF
TRBD1	.	TRBJ1-2	13	TRBV7-8	TGTGCCAGCAGTTTTGGGACAGCGGGGGGCTACACCTTC	CASSFGTAGGYTF
TRBD2	.	TRBJ2-5	16	TRBV28	TGTGCCAGCAGGCTTTCTGGGGCGGGAGAGAGGGAGACCCAGTACTTC	CASRLSGAGERETQYF
.	.	TRBJ1-1	14	TRBV5-1	TGCGCCAGCAGCTTGGGACAACTCACCACTGAAGCTTTCTTT	CASSLGQLTTEAFF
.	.	TRBJ2-1	12	TRBV6-5	TGTGCCAGCAGTACAGGGAGGAATGAGCAGTTCTTC	CASSTGRNEQFF
.	once	TRBJ1-3	15	TRBV18	TGTGCCAGCTCACCACTAGGAGAGTCTGGAAACACCATATATTTT	CASSPLGESGNTIYF
.	.	TRBJ2-7	11	TRBV6-5	TGTGCCAGCGTTCTGGCTGGCGAGCAGTACTTC	CASVLAGEQYF
TRBD1	medium-sized	TRBJ2-2	15	TRBV28	TGTGCCAGCAGGCCCTCACAGGGGGCATCCGGGGAGCTGTTTTTT	CASRPSQGASGELFF
.	.	TRBJ1-6	14	TRBV11-3	TGTGCCAGCGCCAAGGGGTCCTATAATTCACCCCTCCACTTT	CASAKGSYNSPLHF
.	.	TRBJ1-4	12	TRBV18	TGTGCCAGCTCGGGAGACGGTGAAAAACTGTTTTTT	CASSGDGEKLFF
.	.	TRBJ2-1	15	TRBV7-3	TGTGCCAGCAGCTCTCCCGGGGACCATTACAATGAGCAGTTCTTC	CASSSPGDHYNEQFF
.	.	TRBJ2-5	13	TRBV15	TGTGCCACCAGCAAGCCCCCAAAAGAGACCCAGTACTTC	CATSKPPKETQYF
.	.	TRBJ2-5	12	TRBV12-5	TGTGCTAGTATAGCGCCCCCGGGGACCCAGTACTTC	CASIAPPGTQYF
.	.	TRBJ2-1	11	TRBV20-1	TGCAGTGCTAGAGGAGACAATGAGCAGTTCTTC	CSARGDNEQFF
TRBD2	few	TRBJ2-7	18	TRBV19	TGTGCCAGTAGTGCTGTAACCGGGACTAGCGTAAAGATAGCCGAGCAGTACTTC	CASSAVTGTSVKIAEQYF
.	.	TRBJ1-1	13	TRBV7-9	TGTGCCAGCAGCCCATCAATGAACACTGAAGCTTTCTTT	CASSPSMNTEAFF
TRBD1	.	TRBJ1-2	14	TRBV5-1	TGCGCCAGCAGCTATGGACAGGAATCTTATGGCTACACCTTC	CASSYGQESYGYTF
TRBD1	.	TRBJ1-4	14	TRBV11-3	TGTGCCAGCAGCCATGGACAGGAGAATGAAAAACTGTTTTTT	CASSHGQENEKLFF
.	once	TRBJ2-5	16	TRBV19	TGTGCCAGTAGTATTCTGGGGGCCGCCATGGGGGAGACCCAGTACTTC	CASSILGAAMGETQYF
TRBD2	.	TRBJ2-1	17	TRBV28	TGTGCCAGCAGTTTAGGGGCGGCTAGCGGGAACTACAATGAGCAGTTCTTC	CASSLGAASGNYNEQFF
.	.	TRBJ2-1	11	TRBV7-6	TGTGCCAGCAGCTTAAACAATGAGCAGTTCTTC	CASSLNNEQFF
.	.	TRBJ2-3	11	TRBV29-1	TGCAGCGTTGCCTTGTCAGATACGCAGTATTTT	CSVALSDTQYF
TRBD1	.	TRBJ2-7	14	TRBV11-3	TGTGCCAGCAGCTTGTGGGACAGTGAATACGAGCAGTACTTC	CASSLWDSEYEQYF
TRBD2	.	TRBJ2-1	16	TRBV4-1	TGCGCCAGCAGCCAAGAAGGTACTAGCGTATACAATGAGCAGTTCTTC	CASSQEGTSVYNEQFF
TRBD2	few	TRBJ2-3	15	TRBV28	TGTGCCAGCAGGGGACTAGCGGGGACCACAGATACGCAGTATTTT	CASRGLAGTTDTQYF
TRBD1	.	TRBJ1-4	14	TRBV19	TGTGCCAGTAGTCCACGGACAGGGCTTGAAAAACTGTTTTTT	CASSPRTGLEKLFF
.	.	TRBJ2-7	14	TRBV7-2	TGTGCCAGCAGCTTAGCCCCGTTCAGCTACGAGCAGTACTTC	CASSLAPFSYEQYF
TRBD2	.	TRBJ2-1	16	TRBV4-1	TGCGCCAGCAGCCAAGCCGGGACTAGCGGGAGTGATGAGCAGTTCTTC	CASSQAGTSGSDEQFF
.	.	TRBJ2-5	13	TRBV10-1	TGCGCCAGCAGTAGGAACAGGTGGGAGACCCAGTACTTC	CASSRNRWETQYF
.	.	TRBJ2-7	14	TRBV5-8	TGTGCCAGCAGCTTAACAGGGAGCTCCTACGAGCAGTACTTC	CASSLTGSSYEQYF
.	large	TRBJ2-1	13	TRBV11-2	TGTGCCAAAGGCCAGCGACCCTACAATGAGCAGTTCTTC	CAKGQRPYNEQFF
TRBD2	.	TRBJ2-1	16	TRBV7-2	TGTGCCAGCAGCTTAGTGGGCGGGGGGGCCTACAATGAGCAGTTCTTC	CASSLVGGGAYNEQFF
.	.	TRBJ1-1	16	TRBV5-6	TGTGCCAGCAGCTTGGAGTCAGGTCTTATGAACACTGAAGCTTTCTTT	CASSLESGLMNTEAFF
.	.	TRBJ1-6	16	TRBV28	TGTGCCAGCAGTTTATCGGGGGCAGGCTATAATTCACCCCTCCACTTT	CASSLSGAGYNSPLHF
TRBD2	.	TRBJ2-3	15	TRBV11-2	TGTGCCAGCAGCTTAGTAGCGGGTTCGGGAGATACGCAGTATTTT	CASSLVAGSGDTQYF
.	few	TRBJ2-3	17	TRBV14	TGTGCCAGCACCCCCGGCTTGGGGAGAGGTTACGGAGATACGCAGTATTTT	CASTPGLGRGYGDTQYF
.	.	TRBJ1-5	14	TRBV19	TGTGCCAGTAGTGGGAGCACTTTAAATCAGCCCCAGCATTTT	CASSGSTLNQPQHF
.	.	TRBJ2-5	13	TRBV25-1	TGTGCCAGCAGTAAACCCCCCCAAGAGACCCAGTACTTC	CASSKPPQETQYF
TRBD2	once	TRBJ2-1	16	TRBV9	TGTGCCAGCAGCGTAAGGCGGACTAGCGGTAACAATGAGCAGTTCTTC	CASSVRRTSGNNEQFF
TRBD1	.	TRBJ2-7	14	TRBV10-3	TGTGCCATCAGTGAGTCGGCAGGGGGCTACGAGCAGTACTTC	CAISESAGGYEQYF
.	.	TRBJ1-5	13	TRBV5-1	TGCGCCAGCAGTCAGGGGCGCGATCAGCCCCAGCATTTT	CASSQGRDQPQHF
TRBD2	.	TRBJ2-3	14	TRBV7-8	TGTGCCAGCAGCTTAGGGACTAGCATCGATACGCAGTATTTT	CASSLGTSIDTQYF